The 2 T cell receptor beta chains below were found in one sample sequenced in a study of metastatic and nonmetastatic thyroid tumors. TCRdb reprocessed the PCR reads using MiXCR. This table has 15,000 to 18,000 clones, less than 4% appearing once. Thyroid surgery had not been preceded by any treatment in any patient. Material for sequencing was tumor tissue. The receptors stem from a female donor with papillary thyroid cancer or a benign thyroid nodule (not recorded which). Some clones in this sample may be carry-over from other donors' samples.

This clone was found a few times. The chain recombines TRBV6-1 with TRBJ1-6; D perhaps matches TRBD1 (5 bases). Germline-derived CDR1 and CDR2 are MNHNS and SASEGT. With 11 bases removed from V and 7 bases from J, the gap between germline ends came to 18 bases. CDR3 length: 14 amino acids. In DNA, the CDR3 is TGTGCCGGTTCTACAGGAGGTTACAATTCACCCCTCCACTTT. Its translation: CAGSTGGYNSPLHF.

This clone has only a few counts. The CDR3 loop is CASSLGTGTYEQYF. CDR3 DNA: TGTGCCAGCAGTTTAGGGACAGGGACCTACGAGCAGTACTTC. This chain joins TRBV12-3 or TRBV12-4 and TRBJ2-7, with 8 bases aligning to TRBD1. V was clipped by 1 base and J by 2 bases; unmatched bases: 1. The CDR3 is 14 residues long.